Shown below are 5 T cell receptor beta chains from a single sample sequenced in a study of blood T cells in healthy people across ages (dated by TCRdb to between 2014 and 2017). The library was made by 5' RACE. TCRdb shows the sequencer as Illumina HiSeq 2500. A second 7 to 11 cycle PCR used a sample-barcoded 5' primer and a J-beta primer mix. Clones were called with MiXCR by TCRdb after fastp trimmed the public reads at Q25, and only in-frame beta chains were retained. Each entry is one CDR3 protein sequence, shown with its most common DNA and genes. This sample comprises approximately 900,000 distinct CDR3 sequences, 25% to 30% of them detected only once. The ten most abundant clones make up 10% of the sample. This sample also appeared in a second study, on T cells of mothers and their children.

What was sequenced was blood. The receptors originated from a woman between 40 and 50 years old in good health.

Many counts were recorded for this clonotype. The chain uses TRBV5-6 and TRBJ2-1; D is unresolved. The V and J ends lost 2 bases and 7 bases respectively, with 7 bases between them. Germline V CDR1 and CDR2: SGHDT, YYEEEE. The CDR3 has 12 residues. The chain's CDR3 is CASSFQRNEQFF. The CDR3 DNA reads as TGTGCCAGCAGCTTCCAGAGGAATGAGCAGTTCTTC.

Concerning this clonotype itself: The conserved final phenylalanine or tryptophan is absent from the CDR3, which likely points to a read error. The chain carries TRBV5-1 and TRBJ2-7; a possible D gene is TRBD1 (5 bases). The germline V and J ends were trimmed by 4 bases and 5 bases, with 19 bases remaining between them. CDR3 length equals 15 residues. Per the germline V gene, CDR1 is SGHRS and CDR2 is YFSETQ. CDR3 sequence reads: CASSRNTGNLNEQYN. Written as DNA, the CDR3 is TGCGCCAGCAGCCGGAATACAGGTAACCTGAACGAGCAGTACAAC.

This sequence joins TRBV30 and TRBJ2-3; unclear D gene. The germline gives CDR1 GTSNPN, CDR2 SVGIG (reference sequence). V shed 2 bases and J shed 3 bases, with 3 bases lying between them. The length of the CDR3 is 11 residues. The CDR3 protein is CAWSFTDTQYF. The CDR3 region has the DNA TGTGCCTGGAGTTTTACAGATACGCAGTATTTT.

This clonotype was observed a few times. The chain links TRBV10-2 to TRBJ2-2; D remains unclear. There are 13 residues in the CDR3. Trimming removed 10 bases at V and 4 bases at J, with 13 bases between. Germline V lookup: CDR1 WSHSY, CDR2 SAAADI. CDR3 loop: CATQTSFTGELFF. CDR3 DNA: TGCGCCACCCAAACTTCATTCACCGGGGAGCTGTTTTTT.

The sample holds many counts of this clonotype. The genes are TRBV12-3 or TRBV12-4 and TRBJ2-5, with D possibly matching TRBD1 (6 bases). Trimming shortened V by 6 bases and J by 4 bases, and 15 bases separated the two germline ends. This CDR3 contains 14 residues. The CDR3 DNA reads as TGTGCCAGCAGGAGAACCACAGGGCTAGAGACCCAGTACTTC. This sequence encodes CASRRTTGLETQYF.